Given below is one T cell receptor beta chain in context. Its antigen is unidentified. These data originate in a study of cytomegalovirus exposure and HLA in healthy donors. CDR1 and CDR2 (germline): SGHNT, YENEEA. CDR3 size: 18 residues. The trim removed 10 bases at V and 1 base at J, leaving 14 bases unmatched. The PCR made use of 60 Vbeta and 13 Jbeta primers. In the authors' methods: Unique TCR beta chains totaled about 73 million in a later count, with roughly 11 million of them shared. Repertoires were generated with immunoSEQ multiplex PCR, while TCRdb's copy carries only in-frame clones and drops some. Clone size and the V and J calls come from that table; the DNA yielded D and trimming. The data contain fewer than 250,000 clones, around 79% of them singletons. Findings of the study overall: In a later analysis, HLA-associated beta chains showed higher expansion and lower generation probabilities than comparable chains. The majority of CMV-associated TCR beta chains were reported as apparently HLA-restricted in a later analysis. Indistinguishability led to the exclusion of some V segments, TRBV6-2 and TRBV6-3 included.

The chain employs TRBV11-3 and TRBJ2-6; the match to TRBD2 covers 9 bases. The origin of this receptor is a woman aged 18-35 years in good health and CMV-seronegative. Input material: PBMCs. In DNA, the CDR3 is TGTGCCATACGCCCAGCGGGAGGTTGGGGATCTGGGGCCAACGTCCTGACTTTC. The encoded protein is CAIRPAGGWGSGANVLTF.